Reported below is one T cell receptor beta chain. The entry originates in a study of blood T cell repertoires in COVID-19. Measured with immunoSEQ multiplex PCR; TCRdb has only the in-frame clones, and not every one. Of about 190,000 clones in the sample, about nine tenths were seen once. In germline, CDR1 is SGHNT, CDR2 YYREEE (reference sequence). V lost 0 bases, J lost 2 bases, and 12 bases lay in between. The CDR3 contains 16 residues. This clonotype was obtained from a man aged 45-60 years with acute or convalescent COVID-19. The chain links TRBV5-4 to TRBJ2-1; the D gene is possibly TRBD1 (6 bases). Sequenced input: peripheral blood. CDR3 residues: CASSLGGGDPYNEQFF. Here the CDR3 DNA reads TGTGCCAGCAGCTTGGGAGGGGGAGACCCCTACAATGAGCAGTTCTTC.